A selection of T cell receptor beta chains follows, all from one sample in a study of cytomegalovirus exposure and HLA in healthy donors. Here immunoSEQ multiplex PCR was the method, and the copy in TCRdb shows in-frame clones only, minus some. The sample yields about 250,000 clones, around two thirds seen once. Sequencing was done on a sample of PBMCs. These receptors all come from a female donor in good health and CMV-seronegative. Both conserved end residues are part of each CDR3. The D gene is left open where the match is weak. Size values are once, few and many counts, or a class for expanded clones, and some rows have none.

CDR3 protein	CDR3 DNA	V gene	J gene	D gene	clone size
CASSDGGTYTEAFF	TGTGCCAGTTCTGATGGAGGGACTTACACTGAAGCTTTCTTT	TRBV6-1	TRBJ1-1	NA	NA
CASSAGTGNYEQYF	TGTGCCAGCAGCGCCGGGACAGGGAACTACGAGCAGTACTTC	TRBV9	TRBJ2-7	TRBD1	NA
CASSGTGMQAFF	TGTGCCAGCAGCGGAACCGGGATGCAAGCTTTCTTT	TRBV7-9	TRBJ1-1	NA	NA
CASIRGGTEAFF	TGTGCCAGCATTAGGGGGGGCACTGAAGCTTTCTTT	TRBV2	TRBJ1-1	NA	NA
CASSPSGGANVLTF	TGTGCCAGCAGCCCCTCGGGGGGGGCCAACGTCCTGACTTTC	TRBV7-9	TRBJ2-6	NA	NA
CASSFPQGGDQPQHF	TGTGCCAGCAGTTTTCCACAGGGGGGTGATCAGCCCCAGCATTTT	TRBV28	TRBJ1-5	TRBD1	few
CASSGAPPLYNEQFF	TGTGCCAGCAGTGGGGCTCCGCCTTTATACAATGAGCAGTTCTTC	TRBV2	TRBJ2-1	NA	NA
CASSLVRRPQGETQYF	TGTGCCAGCAGCTTAGTAAGGAGACCACAGGGAGAGACCCAGTACTTC	TRBV7-2	TRBJ2-5	NA	NA
CASSALVGGDQPQHF	TGTGCCAGCAGTGCACTGGTAGGGGGCGATCAGCCCCAGCATTTT	TRBV2	TRBJ1-5	TRBD1	NA
CASSPATGVGNTIYF	TGCGCCAGCAGCCCAGCGACAGGGGTTGGAAACACCATATATTTT	TRBV5-1	TRBJ1-3	TRBD1	NA
CASSIPGQGGVYEQYF	TGTGCCAGCAGCATACCGGGACAGGGGGGAGTCTACGAGCAGTACTTC	TRBV5-6	TRBJ2-7	TRBD1	NA
CAWSEGASGNTIYF	TGTGCCTGGAGTGAGGGGGCCTCTGGAAACACCATATATTTT	TRBV30	TRBJ1-3	TRBD1	NA
CAWRASGINEQFF	TGTGCCTGGAGGGCTAGCGGGATCAATGAGCAGTTCTTC	TRBV30	TRBJ2-1	TRBD2	NA
CASNEGGQTQYF	TGTGCCAGCAATGAGGGAGGGCAGACCCAGTACTTC	TRBV7-9	TRBJ2-5	TRBD2	NA
CATVVPYNEQFF	TGTGCCACTGTAGTACCCTACAATGAGCAGTTCTTC	TRBV6-7	TRBJ2-1	NA	few
CASSLGAGGSGEQFF	TGCGCCAGCAGCTTGGGAGCGGGAGGGTCGGGTGAGCAGTTCTTC	TRBV5-1	TRBJ2-1	TRBD2	few
CASSLAGDVLRGEQYF	TGTGCCAGCAGCTTAGCGGGAGACGTCCTACGGGGCGAGCAGTACTTC	TRBV5-6	TRBJ2-7	TRBD2	NA
CSVAPGEKLFF	TGCAGTGTTGCACCGGGGGAAAAACTGTTTTTT	TRBV20-1	TRBJ1-4	NA	few
CASSVTGYNEQFF	TGCGCCAGCAGCGTCACAGGGTACAATGAGCAGTTCTTC	TRBV5-1	TRBJ2-1	NA	NA
CASSEGLARVQETQYF	TGTGCCAGCAGCGAGGGACTAGCGCGCGTCCAAGAGACCCAGTACTTC	TRBV9	TRBJ2-5	TRBD2	NA
CASTVDSRNQPQHF	TGTGCCAGCACCGTGGACAGTCGCAATCAGCCCCAGCATTTT	TRBV28	TRBJ1-5	NA	NA
CASSTFGTSGQYEQYF	TGTGCCAGCAGCACCTTCGGGACTAGCGGCCAATACGAGCAGTACTTC	TRBV13	TRBJ2-7	TRBD2	few
CASSLYRGGETQYF	TGCGCCAGCAGCCTGTACAGGGGCGGGGAGACCCAGTACTTC	TRBV5-1	TRBJ2-5	TRBD1	NA
CASSPPDRNEKLFF	TGTGCCAGCAGCCCGCCCGACAGGAATGAAAAACTGTTTTTT	TRBV11-2	TRBJ1-4	NA	NA
CASSFESTGELFF	TGTGCCAGCAGCTTCGAGTCCACCGGGGAGCTGTTTTTT	TRBV11-2	TRBJ2-2	NA	once
CASSLEGVNTEAFF	TGCGCCAGCAGCTTGGAAGGGGTCAACACTGAAGCTTTCTTT	TRBV5-1	TRBJ1-1	NA	NA
CASSLSGNQPQHF	TGTGCCAGCAGCTTATCGGGGAATCAGCCCCAGCATTTT	TRBV7-3	TRBJ1-5	NA	NA
CASSLHLSSGNTIYF	TGTGCCAGCAGTTTACACCTGAGCTCTGGAAACACCATATATTTT	TRBV27	TRBJ1-3	NA	NA
CASSLWVYSGFDNEQFF	TGTGCCAGCAGCTTATGGGTTTACAGTGGGTTCGACAATGAGCAGTTCTTC	TRBV7-6	TRBJ2-1	NA	once
CASSIGRGQDEQYF	TGTGCCAGTAGTATAGGTCGAGGGCAGGACGAGCAGTACTTC	TRBV19	TRBJ2-7	NA	NA
CASSPSAFGTEAFF	TGTGCCAGCAGTCCCTCCGCATTCGGCACTGAAGCTTTCTTT	TRBV6-5	TRBJ1-1	NA	once
CASSESGTGAEAFF	TGCGCCAGCAGTGAGTCGGGGACAGGGGCTGAAGCTTTCTTT	TRBV10-2	TRBJ1-1	TRBD1	NA
CASSQVGASQTDTQYF	TGCGCCAGCAGCCAAGTAGGGGCTAGTCAGACAGATACGCAGTATTTT	TRBV4-1	TRBJ2-3	NA	NA
CASSLLSRDRGWSYEQYF	TGCGCCAGCAGCTTGTTATCCCGGGACAGGGGTTGGAGCTACGAGCAGTACTTC	TRBV5-1	TRBJ2-7	TRBD1	few
CASSTGTGNTEAFF	TGTGCCAGCAGCACCGGGACAGGGAACACTGAAGCTTTCTTT	TRBV7-2	TRBJ1-1	TRBD1	NA
CASSLDGVGDQPQHF	TGCGCCAGCAGCCTGGACGGGGTGGGAGATCAGCCCCAGCATTTT	TRBV5-1	TRBJ1-5	NA	few
CAWTIGTGAIYEQYF	TGTGCCTGGACCATAGGGACAGGGGCGATCTACGAGCAGTACTTC	TRBV30	TRBJ2-7	TRBD1	NA
CASSGTPQFTAANYGYTF	TGTGCCAGCAGTGGTACGCCCCAGTTCACAGCAGCTAACTATGGCTACACCTTC	TRBV6-1	TRBJ1-2	NA	NA
CASSIRERASGDTQYF	TGTGCCAGTAGTATACGTGAGAGGGCTTCGGGAGATACGCAGTATTTT	TRBV19	TRBJ2-3	NA	NA
CASSLTGEAGELFF	TGTGCCAGCAGCTTAACAGGGGAGGCCGGGGAGCTGTTTTTT	TRBV7-9	TRBJ2-2	NA	NA
CASSQDLTDTQYF	TGTGCCAGCAGCCAAGATCTGACAGATACGCAGTATTTT	TRBV14	TRBJ2-3	NA	NA
CSSSPTGLEQYF	TGTTCCAGCAGCCCGACAGGGCTCGAGCAGTACTTC	TRBV7-9	TRBJ2-7	TRBD1	NA
CAIRAGAMNTEAFF	TGTGCCATCAGAGCAGGGGCGATGAACACTGAAGCTTTCTTT	TRBV10-3	TRBJ1-1	NA	few
CASSYSPREYEQYF	TGTGCCAGCAGTTACTCCCCAAGGGAGTACGAGCAGTACTTC	TRBV6-5	TRBJ2-7	NA	NA
CASSYSNRADTQYF	TGTGCCAGCAGTTACTCGAACAGGGCAGATACGCAGTATTTT	TRBV6-5	TRBJ2-3	NA	NA
CASSYSRGPRTEAFF	TGTGCCAGCAGTTACTCCAGGGGGCCTCGGACTGAAGCTTTCTTT	TRBV6-5	TRBJ1-1	TRBD1	NA
CASSGAGSREAQGEQYF	TGTGCCAGCAGTGGGGCGGGGTCGCGGGAGGCCCAAGGGGAGCAGTACTTC	TRBV6-1	TRBJ2-5	TRBD2	NA
CASSLRLGTEAFF	TGTGCCAGCAGCTTGAGGCTCGGGACTGAAGCTTTCTTT	TRBV5-4	TRBJ1-1	NA	NA
CASSDLPNQPQHF	TGTGCCAGCAGTGATCTCCCCAATCAGCCCCAGCATTTT	TRBV2	TRBJ1-5	NA	once
CASSQTGGTEKLFF	TGTGCCAGCTCACAGACAGGCGGTACTGAAAAACTGTTTTTT	TRBV18	TRBJ1-4	NA	NA
CASSSSSSGGPYNEQFF	TGTGCCAGCAGCTCTAGCTCTTCAGGGGGTCCCTACAATGAGCAGTTCTTC	TRBV7-9	TRBJ2-1	TRBD1	NA
CASSLGIAGGPIGRADTQYF	TGCGCCAGCAGCTTGGGTATAGCGGGAGGGCCAATCGGTCGTGCAGATACGCAGTATTTT	TRBV5-1	TRBJ2-3	TRBD2	NA
CASGDRGPKRTDTQYF	TGTGCCAGCGGGGACAGGGGCCCCAAGAGAACAGATACGCAGTATTTT	TRBV2	TRBJ2-3	TRBD1	NA
CASSPQVGDTEAFF	TGCGCCAGCAGCCCCCAGGTAGGTGACACTGAAGCTTTCTTT	TRBV5-1	TRBJ1-1	NA	NA
CASTQSGGNGGYTF	TGTGCCAGCACCCAAAGTGGGGGGAACGGTGGCTACACCTTC	TRBV6-5	TRBJ1-2	NA	NA